These 14 T cell receptor beta chains were all obtained from the same sample, sequenced in a study of blood T cells in healthy people across ages. Through a sample-barcoded 5' primer and a J-beta primer mix, a second PCR was run for roughly 6 to 11 cycles. TCRdb itself ran the 5' RACE reads through MiXCR, one entry per CDR3 protein. The table lists fewer than 1,000,000 distinct CDR3 sequences, around 42% of them singletons. The specimen sequenced was blood. These receptors originate from a man in his fifties or sixties in good health.

Note on this clonotype: At one end, the junction sequence differs from germline, possibly due to a read error. V is TRBV3-1 and J is TRBJ1-2, with no clear D. The CDR3 has 14 residues. Per the germline V gene, CDR1 is LGHDT and CDR2 is YNNKEL (reference sequence). The CDR3 region has the DNA TGTGCCGGCAGCCACCGGTGGGCTAACTATGGCTACACCTTC. Its translation: CAGSHRWANYGYTF.

The rearrangement links TRBV28 to TRBJ1-1; D unclear. The V and J ends lost 4 bases and 3 bases respectively, with 6 bases between them. The germline V gene has CDR1 MDHEN and CDR2 SYDVKM. The CDR3 extends over 12 amino acids. CDR3 loop: CASSWWDTEAFF. DNA for the CDR3: TGTGCCAGCAGTTGGTGGGACACTGAAGCTTTCTTT. Together with reference TRBV28 and TRBJ1-1, the CDR3 gives the full variable domain: DVKVTQSSRYLVKRTGEKVFLECVQDMDHENMFWYRQDPGLGLRLIYFSYDVKMKEKGDIPEGYSVSREKKERFSLILESASTNQTSMYLCASSWWDTEAFFGQGTRLTVV.

This clonotype was detected a few times. The V gene is TRBV28, the J gene TRBJ2-5; D gene ambiguous. The J call may be in error: the DNA end matches TRBJ2-7 better. The CDR3 is made up of 11 amino acids. The V gene's germline CDR1 is MDHEN and CDR2 SYDVKM. CDR3 in amino acids: CASSSLSEQYF. The CDR3 DNA follows: TGTGCCAGCAGTTCCCTCTCCGAGCAGTACTTC.

The genes are TRBV5-1 and TRBJ2-3; no clear D gene. The germline V gene encodes CDR1 SGHRS and CDR2 YFSETQ. Trimming removed 0 bases from V and 6 bases from J, with 14 bases in between. The CDR3 extends over 15 amino acids. As DNA, the CDR3 is TGCGCCAGCAGCTTGGCCGTGACAAACCTGGATACGCAGTATTTT. It is translated as CASSLAVTNLDTQYF.

Details on this clonotype: Given a much more abundant clone one base away, this may be a read error. The V and J genes are TRBV3-1 and TRBJ1-6; 7 nucleotides align to TRBD1. This CDR3 region has 12 residues. V shed 4 bases, J shed 18 bases, and the junction held 9 bases outside the gene matches. CDR1 is LGHDT, CDR2 YNNKEL, per germline (reference sequence). CDR3 nucleotide sequence: TGTGCCAGCAGCCTCAGGGACAGCACACACCACTTT. Its protein is CASSLRDSTHHF.

Notes on this clonotype: The junction and the germline gene differ at one end; a read error may be behind it. The J gene is TRBJ1-1, the V gene TRBV29-1, with a possible D match to TRBD1 (5 bases). The CDR3 totals 15 residues. Per germline, CDR1 SQVTM and CDR2 ANQGSEA. CDR3 protein: CSVEDPSGVRTEAFF. The CDR3 DNA reads as TGCAGCGTTGAAGATCCCTCGGGGGTGAGAACTGAGGCTTTCTTT.

The chain employs TRBV7-9 and TRBJ2-2, with D perhaps TRBD2 (6 bases). Germline lookup yields CDR1 SEHNR and CDR2 FQNEAQ (reference sequence). This CDR3 comprises 16 residues. V lost 5 bases and J lost 5, with 18 bases in between. In DNA, the CDR3 is TGTGCCAGCAGCCTGCGACTAGAATCGATAACCGGGGAGCTGTTTTTT. Protein product: CASSLRLESITGELFF. Full variable domain (remainder filled in from reference TRBV7-9 and TRBJ2-2): DTGVSQNPRHKITKRGQNVTFRCDPISEHNRLYWYRQTLGQGPEFLTYFQNEAQLEKSRLLSDRFSAERPKGSFSTLEIQRTEQGDSAMYLCASSLRLESITGELFFGEGSRLTVL.

V gene TRBV20-1 combines with J gene TRBJ2-3; 7 bases are a match to TRBD2. Unmatched junction bases numbered 7, after V lost 6 bases and J lost 1 base. There are 14 residues in the CDR3. Germline CDR1 DFQATT, CDR2 SNEGSKA (reference sequence). In nucleotides, the CDR3 is TGCAGTGCCCCTTCAGCGGGGCGCACAGATACGCAGTATTTT. It yields the protein CSAPSAGRTDTQYF.

This rearrangement joins TRBV27 to TRBJ2-5, with D hard to call. The CDR3 totals 13 residues. Germline loops: CDR1 MNHEY, CDR2 SMNVEV (reference sequence). V was pared by 5 bases and J by 1 base, with 8 bases between. The DNA of the CDR3 is TGTGCCAGCAGTCTTCTACCCCAAGAGACCCAGTACTTC. Translation: CASSLLPQETQYF.

The CDR3 DNA follows: TGCGCCAGCAGCCTGCTCTTGGGTTGGAGCGGGGGCGAGGTCTACGGGCAGTACTTC. Amino acid sequence: CASSLLLGWSGGEVYGQYF. The chain employs TRBV4-3 and TRBJ2-5; 8 bases agree with TRBD2. Germline CDR1 reads LGHNA; CDR2 reads YSLEER. The CDR3 has 19 amino acids. V was clipped by 4 bases and J by 11 bases; unmatched bases: 27.

The chain uses TRBV7-9 and TRBJ1-6, with D possibly TRBD1 on 5 matching bases. CDR3 length: 15 residues. V was clipped by 1 base and J by 7 bases, with 11 bases between them. Germline V gene data show CDR1 as SEHNR and CDR2 as FQNEAQ (reference sequence). The CDR3 loop reads CASSLGSGPNSPLHF. CDR3 sequence (DNA): TGTGCCAGCAGCTTAGGGTCAGGGCCAAATTCACCCCTCCACTTT.

In its sample, this clonotype was seen a few times. The gene calls are TRBV7-2 and TRBJ2-7; 7 nucleotides line up with TRBD1. Per germline, CDR1 SGHTA and CDR2 FQGNSA. The CDR3 covers 16 residues. The ends lost 5 bases at V and 0 bases at J; junction bases unmatched: 10. Here the CDR3 reads CASSHPVAGGSYEQYF. CDR3 bases: TGTGCCAGCAGCCACCCGGTCGCAGGGGGCTCCTACGAGCAGTACTTC.

Only a few counts were recorded for this clonotype. This sequence joins TRBV7-9 and TRBJ2-1; TRBD2 is a possible D gene (5 bases). Germline assignment: CDR1 SEHNR and CDR2 FQNEAQ (reference sequence). V lost 3 bases and J lost 8, with 11 bases in between. This CDR3 is built from 13 residues. The CDR3, as DNA: TGTGCCAGCAGCTTGTCTTCGGGGTATGAGCAGTTCTTC. Encoded protein: CASSLSSGYEQFF.

The rearrangement links TRBV7-8 to TRBJ1-2; a weak D match, TRBD1 (5 bases). The germline V gene has CDR1 SGHVS and CDR2 FQNEAQ. V lost 5 bases and J 7 bases, leaving 17 bases between the germline ends. The CDR3 is 14 residues long. This CDR3 reads CASSPGPVLGGYTF. The CDR3 nucleotides read TGTGCCAGCAGCCCGGGACCGGTATTGGGTGGCTACACCTTC.